This T cell receptor (beta chain) was sequenced during a study of cytomegalovirus exposure and HLA in healthy donors. The study ran its PCR with 60 Vbeta and 13 Jbeta primers. Study processing details: In a later analysis, about 9.9 million of 60 million to 80 million unique beta chains occurred in at least two donors. Only in-frame clones appear in the TCRdb table, and some are missing; sequencing was by immunoSEQ multiplex PCR. V, J and clone size reflect that table, while D and trimming were determined from the DNA. Of about 170,000 clones listed, about 85% are singletons. In germline, CDR1 is SQVTM, CDR2 ANQGSEA. The CDR3 spans 14 residues. On this clone: What it recognizes is unknown. The junction differs from germline at one of its ends, possibly a read error.

Broader study findings: The study flagged 150 to 200 TCR beta chains as cytomegalovirus-associated.

The receptor was isolated from a man between 18 and 29 years old in good health and CMV-seropositive. What was sequenced was PBMCs. This chain joins TRBV29-1 and TRBJ2-7; maybe TRBD2 (5 bases). The CDR3, as DNA: TGCAGCGTTTATGCTGGGGTAGGAGGCTACCAGCAGTACTTC. Its translation: CSVYAGVGGYQQYF.